This TCR beta chain is from a study of T cell repertoires in cytomegalovirus infection. Study-level information: Based on public TCR beta signatures, there were indications of CMV infection and of a matching HLA type. General study points: The study found HLA-C-restricted CMV-specific TCR beta clonotypes dominating the ex vivo response.

Germline lookup yields CDR1 SGHTA and CDR2 FQGNSA. The CDR3 is 14 residues long. Trimming removed 6 bases from V and 0 bases from J, with 11 bases in between. TCRdb recomputed calls from the reads with MiXCR, one row per CDR3 protein. Of about 400,000 distinct CDR3 sequences detected, over 15% appear once; the ten largest clones hold 7.5% to 9%. This clonotype was picked up many times. Antigen: not known. Sequences were obtained from PBMCs. The TCR sequence derives from a human donor in good health (CMV status not recorded). Some clones in this sample may be carry-over from other donors' samples. V gene TRBV7-2 combines with J gene TRBJ1-2; D is undetermined. For the CDR3, the DNA is TGTGCCAGCAGTTCCCGCGGAGCTAACTATGGCTACACCTTC. It is translated as CASSSRGANYGYTF.